These T cell receptor beta chains were read from a single sample in a study of blood T cell repertoires in COVID-19. Here immunoSEQ multiplex PCR was the method, and the copy in TCRdb shows in-frame clones only, minus some. The sample has 150,000 to 200,000 clones, roughly 87% seen once. The sample was PBMCs or T cells enriched from blood (not recorded which). All receptors derive from a human donor with acute COVID-19. The donor label of this sample is uncertain. Each CDR3 is given with its conserved first and last residue. D genes are given only for firm matches.

CDR3,V,J,D
CASSQVSWREPRPLHF,TRBV4-2,TRBJ1-6,-
CASSRSYNEQFF,TRBV19,TRBJ2-1,-
CASSLSGGGGGWRTEAFF,TRBV27,TRBJ1-1,-
CASSESLAQPQHF,TRBV10-2,TRBJ1-5,-
CASSQDKNGEETQYF,TRBV4-2,TRBJ2-5,-
CASSHDREVQTEAFF,TRBV18,TRBJ1-1,TRBD1
CASSIGRLAGTTDTQYF,TRBV5-1,TRBJ2-3,TRBD2
CASSPMVGTIGNEQFF,TRBV7-2,TRBJ2-1,-
CASSTQGDTIYF,TRBV28,TRBJ1-3,-
CASSQDPTSGGISYNEQFF,TRBV4-2,TRBJ2-1,TRBD2
CASSQVSRDGYTF,TRBV14,TRBJ1-2,-
CASSINSGGVGVTDTQYF,TRBV19,TRBJ2-3,TRBD2
CASSQDRLSRGANVLTF,TRBV4-3,TRBJ2-6,-
CASSKYPTGEYNEQFF,TRBV21-1,TRBJ2-1,-
CANSQPMNTEAFF,TRBV2,TRBJ1-1,-
CASSFSRSPPLHF,TRBV12-3/TRBV12-4,TRBJ1-6,-
CASREDEKLFF,TRBV5-1,TRBJ1-4,-
CASSPRGGSGNTIYF,TRBV5-1,TRBJ1-3,-
CASRTGETFATNEKLFF,TRBV19,TRBJ1-4,TRBD1
CASSLGQVAQEQYF,TRBV5-1,TRBJ2-7,TRBD1
CSVVPGQGNEKLFF,TRBV29-1,TRBJ1-4,TRBD1
CASSLQGQGTQYF,TRBV7-2,TRBJ2-5,-
CASSQVRKGAFTQYF,TRBV3-1/TRBV3-2,TRBJ2-3,TRBD1
CSVEESQPNEKLFF,TRBV29-1,TRBJ1-4,-
CASSFSGGAGETQYF,TRBV7-9,TRBJ2-5,-
CASSLDTEAFF,TRBV5-1,TRBJ1-1,-
CASSYPPKRGEQFF,TRBV6-6,TRBJ2-1,-
CASSEARNPANYGYTF,TRBV2,TRBJ1-2,-
CASSRRGDRENGYTF,TRBV18,TRBJ1-2,TRBD1
CASRDRGTRSGELFF,TRBV6-5,TRBJ2-2,TRBD1
CASSQDISGEETQYF,TRBV4-3,TRBJ2-5,-